These T cell receptor beta chains were read from a single sample in a study of control samples from healthy donors and cancer patients. Generated by immunoSEQ multiplex PCR, the TCRdb table keeps only in-frame clones and is missing some. The sample comprises about 160,000 clones, 85% to 95% of which are singletons, and 8.5% rests with the top ten. Sequencing used blood. The source of these receptors is a woman in her thirties or forties in good health. The CDR3 runs from the conserved cysteine through the conserved F or W. D genes are given only for firm matches. Not all rows give a size; the values are once, few, many and, for expanded clones, a class.

J gene: TRBJ2-5; V gene: TRBV7-2; clone size: .; D gene: .; CDR3 protein: CASSPRETQYF; CDR3 DNA: TGTGCCAGCAGCCCACGGGAGACCCAGTACTTC
J gene: TRBJ1-5; V gene: TRBV12-3/TRBV12-4; clone size: .; D gene: .; CDR3 protein: CASSFNSNQPQHF; CDR3 DNA: TGTGCCAGCAGTTTTAATAGCAATCAGCCCCAGCATTTT
J gene: TRBJ2-1; V gene: TRBV9; clone size: .; D gene: .; CDR3 protein: CASSGETSSYNEQFF; CDR3 DNA: TGTGCCAGCAGCGGCGAGACTAGTTCCTACAATGAGCAGTTCTTC
J gene: TRBJ1-2; V gene: TRBV5-8; clone size: .; D gene: .; CDR3 protein: CASSLEGFGGYTF; CDR3 DNA: TGTGCCAGCAGCTTGGAAGGGTTCGGTGGCTACACCTTC
J gene: TRBJ1-5; V gene: TRBV30; clone size: .; D gene: .; CDR3 protein: CAWGNRWDQPQHF; CDR3 DNA: TGTGCCTGGGGGAATAGGTGGGATCAGCCCCAGCATTTT
J gene: TRBJ1-5; V gene: TRBV27; clone size: .; D gene: .; CDR3 protein: CASRPRVRGGLVRGSNQPQHF; CDR3 DNA: TGTGCCAGCAGGCCGAGGGTGAGGGGTGGCTTAGTACGGGGGAGCAATCAGCCCCAGCATTTT
J gene: TRBJ1-2; V gene: TRBV5-1; clone size: .; D gene: .; CDR3 protein: CASSLQGSGYTF; CDR3 DNA: TGCGCCAGCAGCTTACAGGGTTCTGGCTACACCTTC
J gene: TRBJ1-2; V gene: TRBV7-2; clone size: few; D gene: TRBD1; CDR3 protein: CASSSPVRQGAGSNYGYTF; CDR3 DNA: TGTGCCAGCAGCTCCCCAGTCCGACAGGGGGCAGGTTCTAACTATGGCTACACCTTC
J gene: TRBJ2-7; V gene: TRBV5-1; clone size: .; D gene: .; CDR3 protein: CASAPWGASYEQYF; CDR3 DNA: TGCGCCAGCGCCCCCTGGGGGGCCTCCTACGAGCAGTACTTC
J gene: TRBJ1-6; V gene: TRBV5-5; clone size: .; D gene: .; CDR3 protein: CASSPPQGYNSPLHF; CDR3 DNA: TGTGCCAGCAGCCCACCACAGGGTTACAATTCACCCCTCCACTTT
J gene: TRBJ1-1; V gene: TRBV30; clone size: .; D gene: .; CDR3 protein: CAWSVYPSAPAAFF; CDR3 DNA: TGTGCCTGGAGTGTATATCCCTCAGCTCCCGCGGCTTTCTTT
J gene: TRBJ2-1; V gene: TRBV6-5; clone size: .; D gene: TRBD2; CDR3 protein: CASRTGTSGHNEQFF; CDR3 DNA: TGTGCCAGCAGAACCGGGACTAGCGGGCACAATGAGCAGTTCTTC
J gene: TRBJ2-5; V gene: TRBV7-2; clone size: .; D gene: .; CDR3 protein: CASSPTGQKRETQYF; CDR3 DNA: TGTGCCAGCAGCCCAACCGGGCAAAAACGGGAGACCCAGTACTTC
J gene: TRBJ1-4; V gene: TRBV30; clone size: .; D gene: TRBD1; CDR3 protein: CAWSFGQDEKLFF; CDR3 DNA: TGTGCCTGGAGTTTTGGACAGGATGAAAAACTGTTTTTT
J gene: TRBJ2-3; V gene: TRBV7-2; clone size: .; D gene: .; CDR3 protein: CASSLDTVTSTDTQYF; CDR3 DNA: TGTGCCAGCAGCTTGGACACCGTTACTAGCACAGATACGCAGTATTTT
J gene: TRBJ1-4; V gene: TRBV6-1; clone size: .; D gene: .; CDR3 protein: CASSELGVNEKLFF; CDR3 DNA: TGTGCCAGCAGTGAGTTGGGAGTTAACGAAAAACTGTTTTTT
J gene: TRBJ2-1; V gene: TRBV18; clone size: .; D gene: .; CDR3 protein: CASSPPDSWYYNEQFF; CDR3 DNA: TGTGCCAGCTCACCACCCGACAGTTGGTACTACAATGAGCAGTTCTTC
J gene: TRBJ2-1; V gene: TRBV14; clone size: .; D gene: TRBD1; CDR3 protein: CASSPFGTGGNEQFF; CDR3 DNA: TGTGCCAGCAGCCCATTCGGGACAGGGGGCAATGAGCAGTTCTTC
J gene: TRBJ1-3; V gene: TRBV27; clone size: .; D gene: TRBD1; CDR3 protein: CASSSGQGSSGNTIYF; CDR3 DNA: TGTGCCAGCAGCTCGGGACAGGGAAGCTCTGGAAACACCATATATTTT
J gene: TRBJ2-1; V gene: TRBV3-1/TRBV3-2; clone size: .; D gene: .; CDR3 protein: CASSRKEYNEQFF; CDR3 DNA: TGTGCCAGCAGCCGAAAAGAATACAATGAGCAGTTCTTC
J gene: TRBJ1-3; V gene: TRBV6-5; clone size: .; D gene: .; CDR3 protein: CASSYGRERNTIYF; CDR3 DNA: TGTGCCAGCAGTTACGGCAGGGAGAGAAACACCATATATTTT
J gene: TRBJ2-7; V gene: TRBV25-1; clone size: .; D gene: .; CDR3 protein: CASSEGGAGTAYEQYF; CDR3 DNA: TGTGCCAGCAGTGAAGGGGGGGCCGGGACAGCCTACGAGCAGTACTTC
J gene: TRBJ1-2; V gene: TRBV27; clone size: .; D gene: .; CDR3 protein: CASSFEGRFRYGYTF; CDR3 DNA: TGTGCCAGCAGTTTCGAGGGGCGCTTCCGCTATGGCTACACCTTC
J gene: TRBJ1-2; V gene: TRBV6-2/TRBV6-3; clone size: .; D gene: .; CDR3 protein: CASSRTGGNYGYTF; CDR3 DNA: TGTGCCAGCAGTCGGACGGGTGGTAACTATGGCTACACCTTC
J gene: TRBJ2-5; V gene: TRBV10-3; clone size: .; D gene: TRBD2; CDR3 protein: CAIRLAGGDQETQYF; CDR3 DNA: TGTGCCATCCGTCTAGCGGGAGGCGACCAAGAGACCCAGTACTTC
J gene: TRBJ1-4; V gene: TRBV5-4; clone size: .; D gene: TRBD1; CDR3 protein: CASSFGTEEKLFF; CDR3 DNA: TGTGCCAGCAGCTTCGGGACAGAGGAAAAACTGTTTTTT
J gene: TRBJ2-2; V gene: TRBV29-1; clone size: .; D gene: .; CDR3 protein: CSVEPRAGELFF; CDR3 DNA: TGCAGCGTTGAACCCAGGGCCGGGGAGCTGTTTTTT
J gene: TRBJ1-6; V gene: TRBV30; clone size: .; D gene: .; CDR3 protein: CAWSVLGNSPLHF; CDR3 DNA: TGTGCCTGGAGTGTCCTTGGTAATTCACCCCTCCACTTT
J gene: TRBJ2-3; V gene: TRBV28; clone size: .; D gene: TRBD1; CDR3 protein: CASWDRVADTQYF; CDR3 DNA: TGTGCCAGCTGGGACAGGGTAGCGGATACGCAGTATTTT
J gene: TRBJ2-7; V gene: TRBV4-3; clone size: once; D gene: .; CDR3 protein: CASSPSAVGGYEQYF; CDR3 DNA: TGCGCCAGCAGCCCTAGCGCCGTGGGGGGCTACGAGCAGTACTTC
J gene: TRBJ1-5; V gene: TRBV7-9; clone size: .; D gene: TRBD1; CDR3 protein: CASSLDRGPNQPQHF; CDR3 DNA: TGTGCCAGCAGCTTAGACAGGGGTCCAAATCAGCCCCAGCATTTT
J gene: TRBJ1-1; V gene: TRBV23-1; clone size: .; D gene: .; CDR3 protein: CATKGFWSEAFF; CDR3 DNA: TGCGCCACAAAAGGCTTTTGGTCTGAAGCTTTCTTT
J gene: TRBJ1-4; V gene: TRBV6-5; clone size: .; D gene: .; CDR3 protein: CASSYREMGLGEKLFF; CDR3 DNA: TGTGCCAGCAGTTACAGGGAGATGGGGTTGGGTGAAAAACTGTTTTTT
J gene: TRBJ1-2; V gene: TRBV10-3; clone size: .; D gene: TRBD1; CDR3 protein: CAITGDRGNYGYTF; CDR3 DNA: TGTGCCATCACTGGGGACAGAGGGAACTATGGCTACACCTTC
J gene: TRBJ1-1; V gene: TRBV5-4; clone size: .; D gene: .; CDR3 protein: CASSRWNTEAFF; CDR3 DNA: TGTGCCAGCAGCAGGTGGAACACTGAAGCTTTCTTT
J gene: TRBJ2-3; V gene: TRBV27; clone size: .; D gene: TRBD2; CDR3 protein: CASSFSLAGGWDTQYF; CDR3 DNA: TGTGCCAGCAGTTTTTCCCTAGCGGGAGGTTGGGATACGCAGTATTTT
J gene: TRBJ1-2; V gene: TRBV10-3; clone size: once; D gene: TRBD1; CDR3 protein: CAIRSGTGGFWGAKPYGYTF; CDR3 DNA: TGTGCCATCAGATCCGGGACAGGGGGCTTTTGGGGTGCGAAACCATATGGCTACACCTTC
J gene: TRBJ1-5; V gene: TRBV2; clone size: .; D gene: .; CDR3 protein: CASSVQGFNQPQHF; CDR3 DNA: TGTGCCAGCAGTGTACAGGGTTTCAATCAGCCCCAGCATTTT
J gene: TRBJ1-2; V gene: TRBV12-5; clone size: .; D gene: TRBD1; CDR3 protein: CASGLPRDRGVDGYTF; CDR3 DNA: TGTGCTAGTGGTTTGCCCCGGGACAGGGGCGTGGATGGCTACACCTTC
J gene: TRBJ1-5; V gene: TRBV18; clone size: .; D gene: .; CDR3 protein: CASSPLGNSNQPQHF; CDR3 DNA: TGTGCCAGCTCACCGTTGGGAAATAGCAATCAGCCCCAGCATTTT
J gene: TRBJ1-3; V gene: TRBV11-2; clone size: once; D gene: .; CDR3 protein: CASSPSSLAGNTIYF; CDR3 DNA: TGTGCCAGCAGCCCTTCCTCGCTGGCTGGAAACACCATATATTTT
J gene: TRBJ2-5; V gene: TRBV30; clone size: .; D gene: .; CDR3 protein: CAWSRQETQYF; CDR3 DNA: TGTGCCTGGAGCCGCCAAGAGACCCAGTACTTC
J gene: TRBJ1-5; V gene: TRBV19; clone size: .; D gene: .; CDR3 protein: CASSMRLPGAGNGNQPQHF; CDR3 DNA: TGTGCCAGTAGTATGAGACTCCCTGGGGCAGGGAACGGCAATCAGCCCCAGCATTTT
J gene: TRBJ2-7; V gene: TRBV9; clone size: .; D gene: TRBD1; CDR3 protein: CASSVQGDPYEQYF; CDR3 DNA: TGTGCCAGCAGCGTTCAGGGGGATCCCTACGAGCAGTACTTC
J gene: TRBJ1-2; V gene: TRBV27; clone size: .; D gene: .; CDR3 protein: CASSWSGWDYGYTF; CDR3 DNA: TGTGCCAGCAGTTGGTCAGGCTGGGACTATGGCTACACCTTC
J gene: TRBJ2-1; V gene: TRBV25-1; clone size: once; D gene: .; CDR3 protein: CASPWCRAGYNEQFF; CDR3 DNA: TGTGCCAGCCCCTGGTGCAGGGCCGGGTACAATGAGCAGTTCTTC